Following are 4 T cell receptor beta chains from one sample sequenced in a study of blood T cells in healthy people across ages. A J-beta primer mix and a sample-barcoded 5' primer were used in a second PCR of about 7 to 11 cycles. MiXCR, applied by TCRdb to the 5' RACE reads, yields one record per CDR3 protein. The table lists some 1.4 million distinct CDR3 sequences, about 43% of them singletons. Sequencing was done on a sample of blood. These receptors were obtained from a woman under 30 in good health.

This clonotype was counted many times. The V call is TRBV5-1, the J call TRBJ1-2; possibly TRBD1 for D (5 bases). Trimming cost V 2 bases and J 4 bases, with 9 bases left between them. There are 13 residues in the CDR3. Germline CDR1 and CDR2: SGHRS and YFSETQ. The CDR3 spells CASSFPGSYGYTF. The DNA of the CDR3 is TGCGCCAGCAGCTTCCCAGGGAGCTATGGCTACACCTTC.

In DNA form, the CDR3 reads TGCAGTGCTAGGGCCCCGGGGGGGGGCCTTGGCTACACCTTC. Protein: CSARAPGGGLGYTF. The genes are TRBV20-1 and TRBJ1-2; TRBD1 is a possible D gene (6 bases). V was trimmed by 3 bases and J by 7 bases, leaving 18 bases between them. The germline gives CDR1 DFQATT, CDR2 SNEGSKA (reference sequence). CDR3 length: 14 residues.

This clonotype has a single count. This chain connects TRBV27 to TRBJ1-5; weak D call: TRBD1 (6 bases). The CDR3 is 13 amino acids. V was clipped by 6 bases and J by 5 bases, with 11 bases between them. Germline V gene sequence: CDR1 MNHEY, CDR2 SMNVEV (reference sequence). CDR3 in amino acids: CASSFKGDQPQHF. The CDR3 bases are TGTGCCAGCAGCTTTAAGGGGGATCAGCCCCAGCATTTT.

The gene calls are TRBV6-5 and TRBJ1-5; D not certain. The V end was cut by 4 bases, the J end by 1 base, with 17 bases between. CDR3 length equals 17 residues. Germline V gene sequence: CDR1 MNHEY, CDR2 SVGAGI. The DNA for the CDR3 is TGTGCCAGCAGTTTTTCCTCCCGGGGATCCAGCAATCAGCCCCAGCATTTT. Encoded protein: CASSFSSRGSSNQPQHF.